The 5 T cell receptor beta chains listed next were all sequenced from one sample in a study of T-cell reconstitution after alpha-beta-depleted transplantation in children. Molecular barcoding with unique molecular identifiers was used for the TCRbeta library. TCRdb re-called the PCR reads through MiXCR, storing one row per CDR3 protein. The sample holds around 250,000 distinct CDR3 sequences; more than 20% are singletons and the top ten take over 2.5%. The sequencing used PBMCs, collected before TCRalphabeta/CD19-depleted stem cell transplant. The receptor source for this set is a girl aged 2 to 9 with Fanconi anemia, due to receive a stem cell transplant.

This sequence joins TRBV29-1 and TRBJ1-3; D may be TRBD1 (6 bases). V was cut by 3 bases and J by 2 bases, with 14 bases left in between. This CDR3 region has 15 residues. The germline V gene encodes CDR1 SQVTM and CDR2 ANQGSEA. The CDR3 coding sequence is TGCAGCGTTGACGGTTGGGGGCTCGCTGGAAACACCATATATTTT. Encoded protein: CSVDGWGLAGNTIYF.

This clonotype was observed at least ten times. CDR3 sequence reads: CASSIKGTGSYEQYF. CDR3 DNA sequence: TGTGCCAGCAGTATCAAGGGGACCGGGTCCTACGAGCAGTACTTC. The rearrangement joins TRBV28 to TRBJ2-7; D is tentatively TRBD1 or TRBD2 (5 bases each). The CDR3 totals 15 residues. Per germline, CDR1 MDHEN and CDR2 SYDVKM. Trimming removed 5 bases from V and 1 base from J, with 15 bases in between.

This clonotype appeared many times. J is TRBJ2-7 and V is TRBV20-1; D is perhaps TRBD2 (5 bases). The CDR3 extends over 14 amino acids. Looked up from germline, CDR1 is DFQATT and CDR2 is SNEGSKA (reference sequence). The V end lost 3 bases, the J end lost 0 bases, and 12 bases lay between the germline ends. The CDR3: CSASRPGVSYEQYF. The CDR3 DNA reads TGCAGTGCTAGCCGTCCCGGGGTCTCCTACGAGCAGTACTTC.

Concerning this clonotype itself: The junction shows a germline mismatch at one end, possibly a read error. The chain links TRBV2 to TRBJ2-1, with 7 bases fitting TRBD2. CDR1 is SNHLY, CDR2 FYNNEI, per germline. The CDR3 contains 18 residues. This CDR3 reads CTSSFPEAGVIPYNEQFF. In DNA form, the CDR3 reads TGTACCAGCAGTTTTCCTGAGGCGGGGGTAATTCCCTACAATGAGCAGTTCTTC.

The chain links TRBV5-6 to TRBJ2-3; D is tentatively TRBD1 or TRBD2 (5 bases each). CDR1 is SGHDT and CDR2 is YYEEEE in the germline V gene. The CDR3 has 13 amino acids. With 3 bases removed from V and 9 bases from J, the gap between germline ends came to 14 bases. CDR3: CASSSAGTGTQYF. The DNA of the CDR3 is TGTGCCAGCAGCTCCGCCGGGACGGGCACGCAGTATTTT.